Listed here is a single T cell receptor (beta chain). Its cognate antigen is unknown. The sample comes from a study of T cell responses to AZD1222 COVID-19 vaccine. Study in general: Analyses pooled second doses at about 4 or about 12 weeks.

Study observations and caveats: Nearly half of unique spike-specific TCRs reportedly avoided B.1.351 and B.1.1.7 mutated regions. In a largely white British group with more females than males, clonal diversity was possibly underestimated. Receipt of two AZD1222 doses was followed by a rise in Spike-specific TCR breadth and depth.

Germline lookup yields CDR1 LNHDA and CDR2 SQIVND (reference sequence). This CDR3 contains 16 residues. The ends were cut back, 2 bases at V and 0 bases at J, with 11 bases in the middle. Generated by immunoSEQ multiplex PCR, the TCRdb table keeps only in-frame clones and is missing some. The data contain some 160,000 clones, 85% to 95% of them singletons. This specimen was peripheral blood, taken on day 0 of AZD1222 vaccination. The genes are TRBV19 and TRBJ1-3; perhaps TRBD1 as D (5 bases). The TCR comes from an adult in good health. The CDR3 protein is CASSITGTHSGNTIYF. DNA for the CDR3: TGTGCCAGTAGTATAACAGGCACGCACTCTGGAAACACCATATATTTT.